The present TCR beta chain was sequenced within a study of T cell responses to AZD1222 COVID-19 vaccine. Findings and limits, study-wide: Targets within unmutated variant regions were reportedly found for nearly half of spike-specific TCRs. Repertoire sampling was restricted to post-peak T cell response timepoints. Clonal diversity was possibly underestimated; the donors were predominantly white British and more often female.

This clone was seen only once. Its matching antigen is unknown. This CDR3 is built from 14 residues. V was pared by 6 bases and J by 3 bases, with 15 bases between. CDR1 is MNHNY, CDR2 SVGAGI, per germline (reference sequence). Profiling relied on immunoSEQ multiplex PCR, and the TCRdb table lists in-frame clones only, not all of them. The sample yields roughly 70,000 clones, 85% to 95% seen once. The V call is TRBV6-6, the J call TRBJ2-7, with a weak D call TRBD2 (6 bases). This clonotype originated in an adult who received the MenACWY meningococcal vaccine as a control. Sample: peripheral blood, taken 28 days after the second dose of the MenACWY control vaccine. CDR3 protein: CASSSGLLNYEQYF. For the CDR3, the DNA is TGTGCCAGCAGCTCGGGACTCCTGAACTACGAGCAGTACTTC.